This T cell receptor beta chain was documented in a study of neoadjuvant anti-PD-1 for oral cavity cancer. Study-level information: Around day 43, patients without progression received a fourth nivolumab dose before surgery.

This table comes from immunoSEQ multiplex PCR, and its TCRdb copy is limited to in-frame clones, with some not included. Of just under 70,000 clones in the sample, 70% to 90% were seen once. The time point denotes: after neoadjuvant nivolumab, at surgical resection. V was pared by 8 bases and J by 6 bases, with 10 bases between. The CDR3 is 12 residues long. Germline lookup yields CDR1 SNHLY and CDR2 FYNNEI. This sequence was found in a person aged 35-79 years with oral cavity squamous cell carcinoma. The source was PBMCs, collected after nivolumab (anti-PD-1) treatment. The gene calls are TRBV2 and TRBJ2-2, with unresolved D. CDR3 sequence reads: CASQSGPGELFF. The CDR3 DNA is TGTGCCAGCCAGTCAGGACCCGGGGAGCTGTTTTTT.